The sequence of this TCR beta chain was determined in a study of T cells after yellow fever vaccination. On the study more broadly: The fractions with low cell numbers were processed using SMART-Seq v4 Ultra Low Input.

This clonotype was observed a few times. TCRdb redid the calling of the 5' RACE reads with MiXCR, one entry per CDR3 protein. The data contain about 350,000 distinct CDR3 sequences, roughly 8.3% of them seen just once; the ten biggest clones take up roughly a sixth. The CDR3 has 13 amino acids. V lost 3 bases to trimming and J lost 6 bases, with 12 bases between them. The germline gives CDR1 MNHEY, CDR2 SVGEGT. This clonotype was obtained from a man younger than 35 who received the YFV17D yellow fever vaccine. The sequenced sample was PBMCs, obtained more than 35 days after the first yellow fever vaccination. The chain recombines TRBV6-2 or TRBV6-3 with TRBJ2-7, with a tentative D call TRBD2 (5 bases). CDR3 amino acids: CASSYPGFGEQYF. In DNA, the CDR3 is TGTGCCAGCAGTTATCCGGGGTTTGGCGAGCAGTACTTC.